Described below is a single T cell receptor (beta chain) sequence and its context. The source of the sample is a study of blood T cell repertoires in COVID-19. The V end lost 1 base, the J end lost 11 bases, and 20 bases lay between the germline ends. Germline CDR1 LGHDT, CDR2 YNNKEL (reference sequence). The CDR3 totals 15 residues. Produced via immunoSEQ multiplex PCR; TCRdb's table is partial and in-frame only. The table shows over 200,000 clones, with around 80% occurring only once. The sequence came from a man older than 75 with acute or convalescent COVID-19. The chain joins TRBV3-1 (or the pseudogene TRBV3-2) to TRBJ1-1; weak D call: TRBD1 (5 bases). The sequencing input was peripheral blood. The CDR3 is CASSQAEGRGLSAFF. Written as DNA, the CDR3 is TGTGCCAGCAGCCAAGCGGAGGGGCGCGGGTTGTCGGCTTTCTTT.